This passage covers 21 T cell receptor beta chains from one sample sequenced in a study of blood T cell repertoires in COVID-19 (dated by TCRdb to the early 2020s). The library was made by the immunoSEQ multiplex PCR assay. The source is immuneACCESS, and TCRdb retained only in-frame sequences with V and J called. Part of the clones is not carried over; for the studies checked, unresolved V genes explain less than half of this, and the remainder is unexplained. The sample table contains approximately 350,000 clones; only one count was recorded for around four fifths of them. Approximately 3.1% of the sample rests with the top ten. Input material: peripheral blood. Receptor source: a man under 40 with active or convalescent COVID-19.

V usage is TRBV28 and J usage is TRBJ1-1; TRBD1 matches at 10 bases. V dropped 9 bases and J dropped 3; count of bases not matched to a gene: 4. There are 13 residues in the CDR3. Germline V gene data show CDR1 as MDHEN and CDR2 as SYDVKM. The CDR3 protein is CASTGQGDTEAFF. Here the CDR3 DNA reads TGTGCCAGTACTGGACAGGGGGACACTGAAGCTTTCTTT. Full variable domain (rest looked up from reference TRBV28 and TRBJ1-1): DVKVTQSSRYLVKRTGEKVFLECVQDMDHENMFWYRQDPGLGLRLIYFSYDVKMKEKGDIPEGYSVSREKKERFSLILESASTNQTSMYLCASTGQGDTEAFFGQGTRLTVV.

CDR3 bases: TGTGCCAGCAGCTCCCTCCCCACGGTTAGCGAGCAGTACTTC. Encoded protein: CASSSLPTVSEQYF. The chain links TRBV7-6 to TRBJ2-7; D is ambiguous. Germline V lookup: CDR1 SGHVS, CDR2 FNYEAQ. The CDR3 runs to 14 residues. V lost 4 bases and J 6 bases, leaving 16 bases between the germline ends.

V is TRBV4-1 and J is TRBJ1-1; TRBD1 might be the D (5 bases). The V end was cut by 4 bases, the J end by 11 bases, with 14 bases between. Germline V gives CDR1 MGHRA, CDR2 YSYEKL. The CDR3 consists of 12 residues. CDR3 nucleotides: TGCGCCAGCAGCCTTCTCGGGGGGAGGGCTTTCTTT. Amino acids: CASSLLGGRAFF.

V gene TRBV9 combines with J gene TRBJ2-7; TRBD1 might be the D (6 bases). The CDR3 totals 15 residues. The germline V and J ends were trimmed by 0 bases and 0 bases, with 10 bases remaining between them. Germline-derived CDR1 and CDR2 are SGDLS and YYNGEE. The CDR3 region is CASSVEGGRSYEQYF. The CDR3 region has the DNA TGTGCCAGCAGCGTAGAAGGGGGTCGCTCCTACGAGCAGTACTTC.

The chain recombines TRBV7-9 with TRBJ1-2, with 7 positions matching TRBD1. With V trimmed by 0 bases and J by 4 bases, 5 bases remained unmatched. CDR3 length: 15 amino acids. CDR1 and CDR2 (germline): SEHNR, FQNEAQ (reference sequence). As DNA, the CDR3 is TGTGCCAGCAGCTTAGCGGATGGGACAGTCTATGGCTACACCTTC. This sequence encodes CASSLADGTVYGYTF.

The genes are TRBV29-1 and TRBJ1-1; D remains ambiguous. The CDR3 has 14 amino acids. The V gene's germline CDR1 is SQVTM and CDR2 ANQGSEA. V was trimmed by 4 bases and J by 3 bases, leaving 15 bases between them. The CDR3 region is CSVATNLRDTEAFF. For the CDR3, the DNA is TGCAGCGTTGCGACCAATCTCCGGGACACTGAAGCTTTCTTT.

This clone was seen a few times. This CDR3 reads CASSLAGGGNTEAFF. In nucleotides, the CDR3 is TGCGCCAGCAGCTTGGCCGGGGGTGGGAACACTGAAGCTTTCTTT. This chain uses TRBV5-1 with TRBJ1-1; D possibly corresponds to TRBD1 (5 bases). The CDR3 has 15 residues. CDR1 and CDR2 from the germline V gene are SGHRS and YFSETQ. V was pared by 0 bases and J by 1 base, with 10 bases between.

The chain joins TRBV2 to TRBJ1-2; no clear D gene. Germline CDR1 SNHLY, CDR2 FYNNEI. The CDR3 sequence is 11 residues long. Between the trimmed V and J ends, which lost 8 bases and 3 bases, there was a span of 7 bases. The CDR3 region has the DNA TGTGCCAGCTACGGTGACTATGGCTACACCTTC. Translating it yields CASYGDYGYTF.

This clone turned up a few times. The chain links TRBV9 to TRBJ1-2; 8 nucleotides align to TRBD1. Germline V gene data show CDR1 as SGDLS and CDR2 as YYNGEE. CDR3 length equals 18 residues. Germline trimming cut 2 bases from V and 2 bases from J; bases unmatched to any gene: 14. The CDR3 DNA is TGTGCCAGCAGCGTGGGATCCACCTCCGGGACAGGAAACTATGGCTACACCTTC. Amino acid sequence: CASSVGSTSGTGNYGYTF.

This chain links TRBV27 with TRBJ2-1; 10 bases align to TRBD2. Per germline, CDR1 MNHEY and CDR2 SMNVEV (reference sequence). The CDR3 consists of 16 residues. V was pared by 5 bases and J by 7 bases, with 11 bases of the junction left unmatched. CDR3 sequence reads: CASSLVSSGSGNEQFF. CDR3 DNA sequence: TGTGCCAGCAGTCTGGTCTCTAGCGGGAGTGGGAATGAGCAGTTCTTC.

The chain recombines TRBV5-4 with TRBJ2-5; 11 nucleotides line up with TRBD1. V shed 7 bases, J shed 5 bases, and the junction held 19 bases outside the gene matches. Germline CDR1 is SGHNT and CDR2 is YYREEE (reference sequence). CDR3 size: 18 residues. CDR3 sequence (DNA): TGTGCCAGCGCCATGGGGGTTGTCCGGACAGGGGGCCGGGAGACCCAGTACTTC. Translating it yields CASAMGVVRTGGRETQYF.

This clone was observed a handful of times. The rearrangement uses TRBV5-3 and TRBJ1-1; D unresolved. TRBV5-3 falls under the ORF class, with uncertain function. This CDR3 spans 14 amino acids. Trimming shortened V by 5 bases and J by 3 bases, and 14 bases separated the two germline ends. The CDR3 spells CARSASGEDTEAFF. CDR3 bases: TGTGCCAGAAGTGCGTCCGGGGAGGACACTGAAGCTTTCTTT.

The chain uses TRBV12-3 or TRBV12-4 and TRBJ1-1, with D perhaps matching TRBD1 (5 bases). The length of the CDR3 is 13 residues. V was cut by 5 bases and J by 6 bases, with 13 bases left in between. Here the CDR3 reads CASSRDWAAEAFF. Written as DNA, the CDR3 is TGTGCCAGCAGTCGGGACTGGGCCGCTGAAGCTTTCTTT.

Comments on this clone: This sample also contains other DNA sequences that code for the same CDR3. The CDR3 is CASSLGGMNTEAFF. DNA of the CDR3: TGTGCCAGCAGCTTAGGAGGAATGAACACTGAAGCTTTCTTT. The V and J genes are TRBV7-9 and TRBJ1-1; D ambiguous. With 1 base removed from V and 0 bases from J, the gap between germline ends came to 6 bases. The CDR3 has 14 amino acids. Germline values: CDR1 SEHNR, CDR2 FQNEAQ (reference sequence).

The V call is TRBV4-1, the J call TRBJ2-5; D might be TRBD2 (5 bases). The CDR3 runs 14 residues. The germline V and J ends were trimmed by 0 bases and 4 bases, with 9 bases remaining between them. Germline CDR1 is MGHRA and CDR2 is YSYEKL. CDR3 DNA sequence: TGCGCCAGCAGCCAAGATGAGGGTCTAGAGACCCAGTACTTC. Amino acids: CASSQDEGLETQYF.

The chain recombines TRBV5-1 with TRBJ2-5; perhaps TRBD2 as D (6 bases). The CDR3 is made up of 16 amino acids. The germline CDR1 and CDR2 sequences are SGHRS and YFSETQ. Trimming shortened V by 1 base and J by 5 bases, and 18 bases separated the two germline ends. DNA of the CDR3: TGCGCCAGCAGCTTGACTTCGGGAGTCGGGTTGGAGACCCAGTACTTC. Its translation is CASSLTSGVGLETQYF. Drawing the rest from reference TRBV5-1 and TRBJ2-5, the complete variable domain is KAGVTQTPRYLIKTRGQQVTLSCSPISGHRSVSWYQQTPGQGLQFLFEYFSETQRNKGNFPGRFSGRQFSNSRSEMNVSTLELGDSALYLCASSLTSGVGLETQYFGPGTRLLVL.

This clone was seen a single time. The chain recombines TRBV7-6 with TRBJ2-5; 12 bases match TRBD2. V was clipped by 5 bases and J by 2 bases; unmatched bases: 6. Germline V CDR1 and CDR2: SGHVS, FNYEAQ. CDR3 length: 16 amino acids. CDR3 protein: CASSLRLAGVQETQYF. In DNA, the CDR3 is TGTGCCAGCAGCCTTAGACTAGCGGGGGTTCAAGAGACCCAGTACTTC.

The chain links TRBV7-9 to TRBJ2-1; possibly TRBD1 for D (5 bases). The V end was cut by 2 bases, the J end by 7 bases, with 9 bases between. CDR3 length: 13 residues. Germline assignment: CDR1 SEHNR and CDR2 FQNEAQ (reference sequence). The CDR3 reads CASSLSRVNEQFF. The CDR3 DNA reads TGTGCCAGCAGCTTAAGCAGGGTAAATGAGCAGTTCTTC.

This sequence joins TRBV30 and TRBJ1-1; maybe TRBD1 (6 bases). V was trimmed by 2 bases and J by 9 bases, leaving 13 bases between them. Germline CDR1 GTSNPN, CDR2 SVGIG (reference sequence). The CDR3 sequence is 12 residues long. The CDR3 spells CAWSPGTKKAFF. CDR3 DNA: TGTGCCTGGAGTCCCGGGACAAAGAAAGCTTTCTTT.

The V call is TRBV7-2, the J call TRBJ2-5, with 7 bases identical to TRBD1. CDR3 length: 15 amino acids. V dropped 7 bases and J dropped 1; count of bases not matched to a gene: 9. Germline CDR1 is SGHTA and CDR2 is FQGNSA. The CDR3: CASTSLGTAQETQYF. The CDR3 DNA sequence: TGTGCCAGCACGAGCCTCGGGACAGCCCAAGAGACCCAGTACTTC.

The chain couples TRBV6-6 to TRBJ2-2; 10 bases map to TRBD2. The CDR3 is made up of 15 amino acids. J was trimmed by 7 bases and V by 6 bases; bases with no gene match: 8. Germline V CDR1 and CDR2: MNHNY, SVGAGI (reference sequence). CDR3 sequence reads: CASSRSASGSGELFF. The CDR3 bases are TGTGCCAGCAGCCGGTCCGCTAGCGGGAGCGGGGAGCTGTTTTTT.